These 7 T cell receptor beta chains were sequenced from one sample in a study of early T cells in non-severe SARS-CoV-2 infection. MiXCR, run by TCRdb on the 5' RACE reads, gives a single entry per CDR3 protein. The table shows 35,000 to 40,000 distinct CDR3 sequences, with roughly 9.9% occurring only once. Sequencing was performed on whole blood. The receptors originated from an adult who was a healthcare worker with PCR-confirmed SARS-CoV-2 infection or an uninfected control (not recorded which).

The chain carries TRBV20-1 and TRBJ2-7; D might be TRBD2 (6 bases). V lost 6 bases and J lost 5, with 20 bases in between. The CDR3 extends over 14 amino acids. Germline loops: CDR1 DFQATT, CDR2 SNEGSKA (reference sequence). Written as DNA, the CDR3 is TGCAGTGCCCTCGAGGGGCAGGGAGGAAACGAGCAGTACTTC. Protein product: CSALEGQGGNEQYF.

CDR3 nucleotide sequence: TGTGCCAGCAGTTTGGACCCCAGGGGAGATAATTCACCCCTCCACTTT. Translated: CASSLDPRGDNSPLHF. The rearrangement uses TRBV28 and TRBJ1-6, with D possibly TRBD1 on 6 matching bases. V was cut by 3 bases and J by 5 bases, with 14 bases left in between. Germline assignment: CDR1 MDHEN and CDR2 SYDVKM. The CDR3 covers 16 residues.

This clonotype was seen at least ten times. V is TRBV9 and J is TRBJ1-1; D may be TRBD1 (6 bases). V dropped 0 bases and J dropped 4 bases, with 10 bases sitting between them. The length of the CDR3 is 14 residues. The germline V gene has CDR1 SGDLS and CDR2 YYNGEE. Here the CDR3 DNA reads TGTGCCAGCAGCGTAGAGGGGGGAGCCACTGAAGCTTTCTTT. It yields the protein CASSVEGGATEAFF.

The table lists this clonotype with many counts. The chain employs TRBV28 and TRBJ2-1; D may be TRBD2 (5 bases). Germline-derived CDR1 and CDR2 are MDHEN and SYDVKM. Trimming shortened V by 5 bases and J by 8 bases, and 16 bases separated the two germline ends. The CDR3 consists of 14 residues. CDR3 coding DNA: TGTGCCAGCAGTCCACGACTACGGGTTGATGAGCAGTTCTTC. Amino acid sequence: CASSPRLRVDEQFF. Together with reference TRBV28 and TRBJ2-1, the CDR3 gives the full variable domain: DVKVTQSSRYLVKRTGEKVFLECVQDMDHENMFWYRQDPGLGLRLIYFSYDVKMKEKGDIPEGYSVSREKKERFSLILESASTNQTSMYLCASSPRLRVDEQFFGPGTRLTVL.

This clonotype occurred many times. The CDR3 loop reads CAWSPGRYNEQFF. The DNA for the CDR3 is TGTGCCTGGAGTCCGGGACGGTACAATGAGCAGTTCTTC. The V and J genes are TRBV30 and TRBJ2-1, with D perhaps assigned TRBD1 or TRBD2 (5 bases each). V was clipped by 2 bases and J by 4 bases, with 9 bases between them. CDR3 size: 13 residues. Germline values: CDR1 GTSNPN, CDR2 SVGIG (reference sequence). Based on the CDR3 plus reference TRBV30 and TRBJ2-1, the full variable domain is SQTIHQWPATLVQPVGSPLSLECTVEGTSNPNLYWYRQAAGRGLQLLFYSVGIGQISSEVPQNLSASRPQDRQFILSSKKLLLSDSGFYLCAWSPGRYNEQFFGPGTRLTVL.

The chain carries TRBV3-1 and TRBJ2-6; D is unclear. The V end lost 4 bases, the J end lost 0 bases, and 7 bases lay between the germline ends. The CDR3 is 15 residues long. CDR1 and CDR2 (germline): LGHDT, YNNKEL (reference sequence). The CDR3 loop reads CASSRRNSGANVLTF. CDR3 in DNA: TGTGCCAGCAGCCGACGGAACTCTGGGGCCAACGTCCTGACTTTC. The full variable domain, with the rest looked up from reference TRBV3-1 and TRBJ2-6, is DTAVSQTPKYLVTQMGNDKSIKCEQNLGHDTMYWYKQDSKKFLKIMFSYNNKELIINETVPNRFSPKSPDKAHLNLHINSLELGDSAVYFCASSRRNSGANVLTFGAGSRLTVL.

This clonotype was seen a single time. V usage is TRBV7-9 and J usage is TRBJ2-1, with unresolved D. CDR3 length equals 17 residues. Trimming shortened V by 4 bases and J by 5 bases, and 21 bases separated the two germline ends. Germline-derived CDR1 and CDR2 are SEHNR and FQNEAQ (reference sequence). CDR3 protein: CASSSEKLRGVNNEQFF. The DNA for the CDR3 is TGTGCCAGCAGCTCAGAAAAACTCCGCGGAGTCAACAATGAGCAGTTCTTC.